This TCR beta chain was captured in a study of T cell responses to AZD1222 COVID-19 vaccine. Overall study findings and caveats: The span of vaccine-associated CD4 TCRs extended across spike, with dominance at 160-218 and 743-854. Receipt of two AZD1222 doses was followed by a rise in Spike-specific TCR breadth and depth. White British donors predominated, females outnumbered males, and clonal diversity was possibly underestimated. No day 14 peak samples; only post-peak repertoires were characterized.

Using immunoSEQ multiplex PCR, the repertoire was profiled, and TCRdb retains in-frame clones only, with some absent. In the table there are 84,000 or so clones, 87% of which are singletons. Details on this clone: Its target is unknown.

With 3 bases clipped from V and 4 bases from J, the junction kept 7 bases outside the gene matches. CDR1 is GTSNPN and CDR2 is SVGIG in the germline V gene (reference sequence). The CDR3 is made up of 15 amino acids. This specimen consisted of peripheral blood, obtained on day 0 of AZD1222 vaccination. The gene calls are TRBV30 and TRBJ1-5, with 9 positions matching TRBD1. This TCR derives from an adult in good health. This chain's CDR3 is CAWRAGGQGNQPQHF. The CDR3 bases are TGTGCCTGGAGGGCCGGGGGACAGGGTAATCAGCCCCAGCATTTT.